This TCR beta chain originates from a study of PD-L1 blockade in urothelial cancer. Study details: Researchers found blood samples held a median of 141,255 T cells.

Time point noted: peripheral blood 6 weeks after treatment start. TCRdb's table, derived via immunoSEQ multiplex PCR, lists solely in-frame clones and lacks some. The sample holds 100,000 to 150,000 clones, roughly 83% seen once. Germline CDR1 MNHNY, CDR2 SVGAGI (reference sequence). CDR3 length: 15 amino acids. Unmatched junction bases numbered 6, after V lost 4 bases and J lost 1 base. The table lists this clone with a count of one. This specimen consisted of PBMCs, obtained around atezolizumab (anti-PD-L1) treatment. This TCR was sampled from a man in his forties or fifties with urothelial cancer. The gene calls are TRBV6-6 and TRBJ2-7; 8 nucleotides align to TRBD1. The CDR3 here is CASSFGQGLSYEQYF. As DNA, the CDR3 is TGTGCCAGCAGTTTCGGACAGGGCCTTTCCTACGAGCAGTACTTC.